This T cell receptor (beta chain) originates from a study of cytomegalovirus exposure and HLA in healthy donors. This clone came up once. The antigen remains undetermined. The V end lost 0 bases, the J end lost 13 bases, and 19 bases lay between the germline ends. CDR3 size: 15 residues. Germline V gene data show CDR1 as SGHRS and CDR2 as YFSETQ. Study conclusions and caveats: In a later analysis, TCR beta V- and J-gene trimming was associated with a missense DCLRE1C variant. Researchers reported from a later analysis that most CMV-associated TCR beta chains appeared HLA-restricted.

PCR primers comprised 60 Vbeta and 13 Jbeta primers. Repertoires were generated with immunoSEQ multiplex PCR, while TCRdb's copy carries only in-frame clones and drops some. The sample has around 160,000 clones; over 65% are singletons. The TCR comes from a man in his forties in good health and CMV-seropositive. The chain uses TRBV5-1 and TRBJ1-4; D is uncertain. The sequencing input was PBMCs. CDR3 in amino acids: CASSLALTRGDGLFF. For the CDR3, the DNA is TGCGCCAGCAGCTTGGCCCTTACACGGGGAGACGGACTGTTTTTT. Together with reference TRBV5-1 and TRBJ1-4, the CDR3 gives the full variable domain: KAGVTQTPRYLIKTRGQQVTLSCSPISGHRSVSWYQQTPGQGLQFLFEYFSETQRNKGNFPGRFSGRQFSNSRSEMNVSTLELGDSALYLCASSLALTRGDGLFFGSGTQLSVL.